This T cell receptor (beta chain) was obtained from a study of blood T cell repertoires in COVID-19. Across the whole study: Samples of COVID-19 (acute and convalescent) were obtained from the United States, Italy and Spain. Nucleic acid was either cDNA or gDNA, and it came from T cells, B-cell-depleted T cells, or PBMCs.

The ends were cut back, 3 bases at V and 5 bases at J, with 16 bases in the middle. The CDR3 has 15 amino acids. Germline lookup yields CDR1 LGHDT and CDR2 YNNKEL (reference sequence). Study processing details: Reference gene primer amplification in the assay estimated nucleated cell counts. Using immunoSEQ multiplex PCR, the repertoire was profiled, and TCRdb retains in-frame clones only, with some absent. V, J and clone size derive from that table, while D and trimming were established from the DNA sequence. The sample shows just over 90,000 clones, 85% to 90% of them seen only once. Specimen: peripheral blood. The J gene is TRBJ1-2, the V gene TRBV3-1 (or the pseudogene TRBV3-2), with a tentative D call TRBD1 (6 bases). The clonotype comes from a human donor with active COVID-19. The donor label of this sample is uncertain. CDR3 nucleotides: TGTGCCAGCAGCCACCGAAGACAGGCCCGTTATGGCTACACCTTC. Translating gives CASSHRRQARYGYTF.